These 5 T cell receptor beta chains were sequenced from one sample in a study of human T cells and chemical hapten exposure. Time point meaning: pre-sensitization, week 0. Stated treatment: therapeutic diphenylcyclopropenone sensitization with weekly scalp DPC. Via MiXCR, TCRdb re-called the RACE reads, giving one row per CDR3 protein. The top ten hold more than 8% of the sample, which has approximately 370,000 distinct CDR3 sequences, approximately 5% seen once. The specimen comprised whole blood, sampled in connection with sensitization to the hapten diphenylcyclopropenone (DPC). The receptor source for this set is a woman under 30 with alopecia areata. Some clones in this sample may be carry-over from other donors' samples.

The CDR3 loop reads CASSQSSGSMAVPSSRLYGYTF. CDR3 bases: TGTGCCAGCAGCCAGAGTAGCGGCAGCATGGCCGTCCCTTCATCCAGACTCTATGGCTACACCTTC. The chain is built from TRBV4-2 and TRBJ1-2; D not resolved. Looked up from germline, CDR1 is LGHNA and CDR2 is YNFKEQ. The ends were cut back, 3 bases at V and 4 bases at J, with 36 bases in the middle. This CDR3 is built from 22 residues.

This clonotype showed up just a few times. DNA of the CDR3: TGTGCCAGCAGTTTAGGAACAGGGTTGAATCAGCCCCAGCATTTT. It codes for CASSLGTGLNQPQHF. The chain links TRBV28 to TRBJ1-5; tentatively, D is TRBD1 (6 bases). This CDR3 comprises 15 residues. The V and J ends lost 2 bases and 4 bases respectively, with 12 bases between them. Germline V gene sequence: CDR1 MDHEN, CDR2 SYDVKM.

The chain carries TRBV5-5 and TRBJ2-1; 8 bases agree with TRBD2. V lost 0 bases to trimming and J lost 4 bases; unmatched junction nucleotides: 6. Germline CDR1 is SGHKS and CDR2 is YYEKEE (reference sequence). CDR3 length: 16 residues. The CDR3 DNA reads as TGTGCCAGCAGCTTGGGAATAGCGGGGCCTTACAATGAGCAGTTCTTC. Its translation: CASSLGIAGPYNEQFF. Using reference TRBV5-5 and TRBJ2-1 for the parts outside the CDR3, the full variable domain is DAGVTQSPTHLIKTRGQQVTLRCSPISGHKSVSWYQQVLGQGPQFIFQYYEKEERGRGNFPDRFSARQFPNYSSELNVNALLLGDSALYLCASSLGIAGPYNEQFFGPGTRLTVL.

This clonotype was observed many times. The CDR3 DNA is TGTGCCAGCAGTTCTAATGATTACGAGCAGTACTTC. It translates to CASSSNDYEQYF. This chain links TRBV27 with TRBJ2-7, with D hard to call. V lost 4 bases to trimming and J lost 4 bases, with 8 bases between them. The length of the CDR3 is 12 residues. Per the germline V gene, CDR1 is MNHEY and CDR2 is SMNVEV (reference sequence).

The table lists this clonotype with many counts. The V gene is TRBV20-1, the J gene TRBJ1-6; no clear D. Trimming removed 4 bases at V and 7 bases at J, with 14 bases between. This CDR3 contains 14 residues. Germline assignment: CDR1 DFQATT and CDR2 SNEGSKA (reference sequence). CDR3 region: CSAIFPGDNSPLHF. In nucleotides, the CDR3 is TGCAGTGCTATTTTTCCGGGAGACAATTCACCCCTCCACTTT.